Listed below are T cell receptor beta chains from one sample, sequenced in a study of T-cell reconstitution after alpha-beta-depleted transplantation in children. From the PCR reads, TCRdb called clonotypes with MiXCR, one entry per CDR3 protein. Here the sample spans 600,000 to 800,000 distinct CDR3 sequences, about an eighth being singletons. Material: PBMCs, obtained before TCRalphabeta/CD19-depleted stem cell transplant. The source is a girl aged 2-10 years with congenital amegakaryocytic thrombocytopenia, due to receive a stem cell transplant. Each CDR3 is given with its conserved first and last residue. The D gene is left open where the match is weak. Clone sizes are given selectively: once, few, many, or a class where the clone is expanded.

clone size,J gene,V gene,D gene,CDR3 DNA,CDR3 protein
NA,TRBJ2-7,TRBV7-8,TRBD2,TGTGCCAGCAGCCCTGGGCGGGAGGGCCCATACGAGCAGTACTTC,CASSPGREGPYEQYF
NA,TRBJ2-7,TRBV6-2/TRBV6-3,NA,TGTGCCAGCTCGCCCACCCCGGGCTACGAGCAGTACTTC,CASSPTPGYEQYF
NA,TRBJ2-1,TRBV5-1,NA,TGCGCCAGCAGCTTGCCCTCCAACAATGAGCAGTTCTTC,CASSLPSNNEQFF
many,TRBJ2-2,TRBV4-2,NA,TGTGCCAGCAGCCTAACCTCAAACGTCCAACTGGGGACCGGGGAGCTGTTTTTT,CASSLTSNVQLGTGELFF
few,TRBJ2-1,TRBV12-3/TRBV12-4,TRBD2,TGTGCCAGCAGTTCGTCGAGCGGGAGAGGGGATGAGCAGTTCTTC,CASSSSSGRGDEQFF
few,TRBJ2-7,TRBV27,NA,TGTGCCAGCAGACCCCTGTCGGGAGAGTACTACGAGCAGTACTTC,CASRPLSGEYYEQYF
NA,TRBJ2-5,TRBV28,NA,TGTGCCAGCAGCGTGTTATTAGTGGAGACCCAGTACTTC,CASSVLLVETQYF
many,TRBJ2-7,TRBV20-1,NA,TGCAGTGCTAGTTCTGCTAGCTTTTACGAGCAGTACTTC,CSASSASFYEQYF
NA,TRBJ2-5,TRBV5-6,NA,TGTGCCAGCAGCTTGCCCGTCAGCGAACAAGAGACCCAGTACTTC,CASSLPVSEQETQYF
few,TRBJ1-4,TRBV5-6,NA,TGTGCCAGCAGCTTGATCGGGATTAATGAAAAACTGTTTTTT,CASSLIGINEKLFF
many,TRBJ2-5,TRBV7-2,TRBD2,TGTGCCAGCAGCTCGGGGACTAGCGGGAGTTATGAGACCCAGTACTTC,CASSSGTSGSYETQYF
NA,TRBJ2-1,TRBV5-6,TRBD2,TGTGCCAGCAGCTTGGATCGGACTAGCGGGATCAATGAGCAGTTCTTC,CASSLDRTSGINEQFF
many,TRBJ1-2,TRBV15,TRBD1,TGTGCCACCAGCAGAGATCTAGGGGGGGGGACAGAACATGGCTACACCTTC,CATSRDLGGGTEHGYTF
NA,TRBJ2-3,TRBV14,NA,TGTGCCAGCAGCCACCTAAGCACAGATACGCAGTATTTT,CASSHLSTDTQYF
many,TRBJ1-1,TRBV15,NA,TGTGCCACCAGCACCACAGAGGGGAACACTGAAGCTTTCTTT,CATSTTEGNTEAFF
few,TRBJ2-1,TRBV27,NA,TGTGCCAGCAGTTGGGAAGCGGACATACAGGATGAGCAGTTCTTC,CASSWEADIQDEQFF
many,TRBJ2-1,TRBV7-2,TRBD1,TGTGCCAGCAGCACGGGGACAGGGAACAATGAGCAGTTCTTC,CASSTGTGNNEQFF
many,TRBJ2-7,TRBV5-1,NA,TGCGCCAGCAGCTTGGTCCTAGCCAGCCCGCCCTACGAGCAGTACTTC,CASSLVLASPPYEQYF
many,TRBJ1-4,TRBV7-2,NA,TGTGCCAGCAGCTTAGGAGGGTTGGGAAAACTGTTTTTT,CASSLGGLGKLFF
many,TRBJ1-1,TRBV7-2,TRBD1,TGTGCCAGCAGCCCCCTAGGACAGGTAGAGACTGAAGCTTTCTTT,CASSPLGQVETEAFF
many,TRBJ2-5,TRBV12-3/TRBV12-4,TRBD2,TGTGCCAGCCGTCTAGCGGGAGGTAACCAAGAGACCCAGTACTTC,CASRLAGGNQETQYF
many,TRBJ2-1,TRBV20-1,NA,TGCAGTGCTCAAGAGGGAGCTTTCTCCTACAATGAGCAGTTCTTC,CSAQEGAFSYNEQFF
many,TRBJ1-2,TRBV12-3/TRBV12-4,NA,TGTGCCAGCAGTTTGCGACGTGGCTACACCTTC,CASSLRRGYTF
many,TRBJ2-7,TRBV5-6,NA,TGTGCCAGCAGCCTTACCCCTTGGAATATCTACGAGCAGTACTTC,CASSLTPWNIYEQYF
many,TRBJ1-1,TRBV10-3,NA,TGTGCCATCAGTGAGACGGCAGGGGAAGCTTTCTTT,CAISETAGEAFF
many,TRBJ1-1,TRBV7-9,NA,TGTGCCAGCAGCTCAACGCGTAGCACTGAAGCTTTCTTT,CASSSTRSTEAFF
few,TRBJ1-2,TRBV20-1,NA,TGCAGTGCTTGTCCCCAAGGGGATGGCTACACCTTC,CSACPQGDGYTF
NA,TRBJ2-1,TRBV12-3/TRBV12-4,NA,TGTGCCAGCAGTTTATTGGAGAGGGCCAATGAGCAGTTCTTC,CASSLLERANEQFF
many,TRBJ2-3,TRBV12-3/TRBV12-4,TRBD2,TGTGCCAGCAGTTTGTGGGCTAGCGGGGCTAGCACAGATACGCAGTATTTT,CASSLWASGASTDTQYF
many,TRBJ2-3,TRBV20-1,NA,TGCAGTGCTAGCGGGGTCTCTCCATCAGTCACAGATACGCAGTATTTT,CSASGVSPSVTDTQYF
many,TRBJ2-1,TRBV5-1,NA,TGCGCCAGCAGCTCATCGAACAGAAACAATGAGCAGTTCTTC,CASSSSNRNNEQFF
many,TRBJ2-5,TRBV2,NA,TGTGCCAGCAGTGACCAGGGATCTGGGACCCAGTACTTC,CASSDQGSGTQYF
many,TRBJ2-3,TRBV20-1,NA,TGCAGTGCCTTACTTGACACAGATACGCAGTATTTT,CSALLDTDTQYF
many,TRBJ1-1,TRBV18,NA,TGTGCCAGCAGCCCGGGGCGGATGAACACTGAAGCTTTCTTT,CASSPGRMNTEAFF